Listed below are T cell receptor beta chains from one sample, sequenced in a study of blood T cell repertoires in COVID-19. Produced via immunoSEQ multiplex PCR; TCRdb's table is partial and in-frame only. The sample lists approximately 150,000 clones, about 85% occurring once. The sample consisted of peripheral blood. Receptors were obtained from a human donor with acute or convalescent COVID-19. The donor label of this sample is uncertain. Both conserved end residues are part of each CDR3. Each record gives: V gene, clone size, J gene, D gene, CDR3 DNA, CDR3 protein. A D gene is named only where the DNA matches it firmly. A clone size is listed for some rows: how often the clone was seen (once, few, many), or a class if it is expanded.

>TRBV9|-|TRBJ2-1|TRBD2
TGTGCCAGCAGCATTGGGACTAGCGGCTCCTACAATGAGCAGTTCTTC
CASSIGTSGSYNEQFF
>TRBV24-1|few|TRBJ2-1|TRBD1
TGTGCCACCAGTGCCGCCGTGGGACAGCTGATCTACAATGAGCAGTTCTTC
CATSAAVGQLIYNEQFF
>TRBV7-3|-|TRBJ2-3|TRBD2
TGTGCCAGCAGCCCACAAGCGGGGGGGCCAGATACGCAGTATTTT
CASSPQAGGPDTQYF
>TRBV14|once|TRBJ1-2|-
TGTGCCAGCAGCTCAGGGGCGAACTATGGCTACACCTTC
CASSSGANYGYTF
>TRBV30|-|TRBJ1-5|-
TGTGCCTGGGGAACAGGGATTCAGCCCCAGCATTTT
CAWGTGIQPQHF
>TRBV24-1|-|TRBJ2-2|-
TGTGCCACCAGTGACCTTAAGACAGGTCTCACCGGGGAGCTGTTTTTT
CATSDLKTGLTGELFF
>TRBV6-4|-|TRBJ2-7|-
TGTGCCAGCAGTGACTCGTTCCGGGACGGGAGCTCCTACGAGCAGTACTTC
CASSDSFRDGSSYEQYF
>TRBV19|-|TRBJ1-1|TRBD1
TGTGCCAGTAGTATTGACAGGGGTGGCACTGAAGCTTTCTTT
CASSIDRGGTEAFF
>TRBV6-1|-|TRBJ1-5|-
TGTGCCAGCAGTGAGACAGCAAATCAGCCCCAGCATTTT
CASSETANQPQHF
>TRBV5-1|-|TRBJ2-3|-
TGCGCCAGCAGCTTGCAGATTCCCGCCACAGATACGCAGTATTTT
CASSLQIPATDTQYF
>TRBV6-5|-|TRBJ2-5|-
TGTGCCACCTCCGTTTCCACAGGGAAAGAGACCCAGTACTTC
CATSVSTGKETQYF
>TRBV11-3|-|TRBJ2-7|-
TGTGCCAGCAGCGCAGGACAGAGCTCCTACGAGCAGTACTTC
CASSAGQSSYEQYF
>TRBV12-3/TRBV12-4|once|TRBJ2-3|-
TGTGCCAGCAGTGGAGGTCCCGCGGATACGCAGTATTTT
CASSGGPADTQYF
>TRBV13|-|TRBJ2-3|TRBD1
TGTGCCAGCAACGCCGGGACAGATCGAGATACGCAGTATTTT
CASNAGTDRDTQYF
>TRBV9|-|TRBJ2-1|TRBD2
TGTGCCAGCAGCGTAGGACTAGCGGATTACAATGAGCAGTTCTTC
CASSVGLADYNEQFF
>TRBV5-4|-|TRBJ1-1|TRBD1
TGTGCCAGCAGTACCGGACAGGGGAGGGCTGAAGCTTTCTTT
CASSTGQGRAEAFF
>TRBV11-1|-|TRBJ2-5|TRBD2
TGTGCCAGCAGCTTAGAGGCTAGCGGGGGGGCGGAGACCCAGTACTTC
CASSLEASGGAETQYF